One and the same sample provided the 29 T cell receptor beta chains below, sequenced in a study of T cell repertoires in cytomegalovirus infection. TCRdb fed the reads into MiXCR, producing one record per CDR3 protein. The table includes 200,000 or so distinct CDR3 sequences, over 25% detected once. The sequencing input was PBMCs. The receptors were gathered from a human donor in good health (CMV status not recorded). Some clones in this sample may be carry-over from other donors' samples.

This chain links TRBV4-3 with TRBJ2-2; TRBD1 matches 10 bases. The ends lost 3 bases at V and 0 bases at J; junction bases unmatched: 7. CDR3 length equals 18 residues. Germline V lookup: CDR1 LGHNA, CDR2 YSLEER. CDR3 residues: CASSQNRQGASNTGELFF. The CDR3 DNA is TGCGCCAGCAGCCAGAACCGACAGGGGGCCTCGAACACCGGGGAGCTGTTTTTT.

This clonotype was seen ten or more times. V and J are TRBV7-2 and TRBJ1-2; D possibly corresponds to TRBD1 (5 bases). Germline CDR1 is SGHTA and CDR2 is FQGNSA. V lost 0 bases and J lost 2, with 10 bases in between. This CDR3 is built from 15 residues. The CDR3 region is CASSLAGGVNYGYTF. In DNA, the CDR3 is TGTGCCAGCAGCTTAGCGGGAGGGGTGAACTATGGCTACACCTTC.

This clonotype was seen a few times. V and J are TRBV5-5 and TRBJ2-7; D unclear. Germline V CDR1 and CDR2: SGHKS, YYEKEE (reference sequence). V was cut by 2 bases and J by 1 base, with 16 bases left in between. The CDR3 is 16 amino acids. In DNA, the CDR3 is TGTGCCAGCAGCTTTAAACGTCCCGCTCAATCCTACGAGCAGTACTTC. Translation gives CASSFKRPAQSYEQYF.

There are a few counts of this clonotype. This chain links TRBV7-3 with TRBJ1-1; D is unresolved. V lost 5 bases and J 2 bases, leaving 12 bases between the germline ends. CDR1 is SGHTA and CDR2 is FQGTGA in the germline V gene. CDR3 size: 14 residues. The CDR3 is CASSRDTYNTEAFF. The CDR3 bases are TGTGCCAGCAGCAGAGACACCTATAACACTGAAGCTTTCTTT.

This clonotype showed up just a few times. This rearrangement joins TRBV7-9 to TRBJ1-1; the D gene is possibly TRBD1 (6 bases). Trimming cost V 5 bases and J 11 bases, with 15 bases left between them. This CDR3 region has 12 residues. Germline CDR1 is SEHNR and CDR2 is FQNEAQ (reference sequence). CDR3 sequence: CASSLDSTNAFF. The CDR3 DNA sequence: TGTGCCAGCAGCCTGGACAGTACTAACGCTTTCTTT.

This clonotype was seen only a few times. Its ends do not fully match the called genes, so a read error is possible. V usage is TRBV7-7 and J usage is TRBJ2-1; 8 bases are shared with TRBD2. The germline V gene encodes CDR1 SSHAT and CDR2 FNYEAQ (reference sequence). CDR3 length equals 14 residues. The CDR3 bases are TGTGCTAGCAGCCCCGCCCGGGGGGGCAATGAGCAGTTCTTC. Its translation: CASSPARGGNEQFF.

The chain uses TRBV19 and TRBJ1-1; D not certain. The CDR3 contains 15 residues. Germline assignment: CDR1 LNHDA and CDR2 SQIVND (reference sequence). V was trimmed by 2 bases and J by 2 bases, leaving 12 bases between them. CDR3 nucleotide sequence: TGTGCCAGTAGTATAAGCAGCCAGATAAACACTGAAGCTTTCTTT. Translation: CASSISSQINTEAFF.

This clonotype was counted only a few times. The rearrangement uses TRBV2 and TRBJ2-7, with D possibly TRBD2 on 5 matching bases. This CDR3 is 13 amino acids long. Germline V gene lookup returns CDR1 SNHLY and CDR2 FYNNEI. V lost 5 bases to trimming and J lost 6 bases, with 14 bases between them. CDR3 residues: CASSPRLRVEQYF. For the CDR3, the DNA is TGTGCCAGCAGTCCTCGGTTGAGGGTCGAGCAGTACTTC.

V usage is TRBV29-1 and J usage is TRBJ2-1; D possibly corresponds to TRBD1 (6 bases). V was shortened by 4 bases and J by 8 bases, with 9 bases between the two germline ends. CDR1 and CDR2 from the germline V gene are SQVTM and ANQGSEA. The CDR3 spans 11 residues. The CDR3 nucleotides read TGCAGCGTTGGGCCAGGGGATGAGCAGTTCTTC. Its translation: CSVGPGDEQFF.

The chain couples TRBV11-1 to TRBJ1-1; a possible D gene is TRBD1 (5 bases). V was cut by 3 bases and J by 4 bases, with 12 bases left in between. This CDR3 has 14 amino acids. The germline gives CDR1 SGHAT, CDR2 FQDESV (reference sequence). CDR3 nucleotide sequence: TGTGCCAGCAGCTTCGAGGGGTCCAGCACTGAAGCTTTCTTT. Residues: CASSFEGSSTEAFF.

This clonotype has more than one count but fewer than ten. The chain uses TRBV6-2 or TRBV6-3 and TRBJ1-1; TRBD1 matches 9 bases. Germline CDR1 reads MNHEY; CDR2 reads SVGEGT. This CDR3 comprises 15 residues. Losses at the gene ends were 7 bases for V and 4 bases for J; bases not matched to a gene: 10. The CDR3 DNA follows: TGTGCCAGCACCGTGGACAGGGGAGGGGGCACTGAAGCTTTCTTT. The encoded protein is CASTVDRGGGTEAFF.

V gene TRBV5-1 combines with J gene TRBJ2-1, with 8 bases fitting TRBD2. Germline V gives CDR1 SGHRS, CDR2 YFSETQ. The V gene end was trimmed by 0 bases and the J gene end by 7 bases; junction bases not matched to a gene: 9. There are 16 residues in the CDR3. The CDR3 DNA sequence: TGCGCCAGCAGCTTGGAGGCCCAGCGGGGGTATAATGAGCAGTTCTTC. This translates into CASSLEAQRGYNEQFF.

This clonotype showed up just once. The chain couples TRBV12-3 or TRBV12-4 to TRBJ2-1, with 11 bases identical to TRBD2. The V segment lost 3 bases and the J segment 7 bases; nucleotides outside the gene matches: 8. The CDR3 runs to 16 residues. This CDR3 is CASSFVAGGRWNEQFF. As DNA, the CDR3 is TGTGCCAGCAGTTTTGTAGCGGGGGGGCGGTGGAATGAGCAGTTCTTC.

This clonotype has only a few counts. DNA for the CDR3: TGTGCCAGCAGCTTAGCCGGACTAGCGGACTCCCATGAGCAGTTCTTC. Translation gives CASSLAGLADSHEQFF. The rearrangement uses TRBV7-2 and TRBJ2-1; 10 nucleotides line up with TRBD2. Trimming took 0 bases from V and 8 from J; bases not matched to a gene: 7. Germline CDR1 and CDR2: SGHTA and FQGNSA. This CDR3 comprises 16 residues.

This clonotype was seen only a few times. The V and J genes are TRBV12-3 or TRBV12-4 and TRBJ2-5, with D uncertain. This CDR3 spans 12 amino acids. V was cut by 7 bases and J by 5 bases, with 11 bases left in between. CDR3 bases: TGTGCCAGCACTACGACGGAGGAGACCCAGTACTTC. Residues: CASTTTEETQYF.

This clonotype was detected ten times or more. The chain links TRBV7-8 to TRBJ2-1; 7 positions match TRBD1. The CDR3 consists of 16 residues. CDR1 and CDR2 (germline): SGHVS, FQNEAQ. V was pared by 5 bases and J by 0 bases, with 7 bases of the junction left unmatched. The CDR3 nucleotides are TGTGCCAGCAGCCAACAGGACAGGAGCTCCTACAATGAGCAGTTCTTC. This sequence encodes CASSQQDRSSYNEQFF.

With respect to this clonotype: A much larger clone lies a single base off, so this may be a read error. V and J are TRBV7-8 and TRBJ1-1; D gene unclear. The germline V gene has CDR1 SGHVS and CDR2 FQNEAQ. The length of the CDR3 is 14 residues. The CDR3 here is CASSLQEENTGAFF. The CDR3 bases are TGTGCCAGCAGCTTACAGGAGGAGAACACTGGAGCTTTCTTT.

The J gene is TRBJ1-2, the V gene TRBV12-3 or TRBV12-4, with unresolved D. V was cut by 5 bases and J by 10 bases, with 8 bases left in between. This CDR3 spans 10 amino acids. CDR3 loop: CASSGTTYTF. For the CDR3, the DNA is TGTGCCAGCAGTGGTACTACCTACACCTTC.

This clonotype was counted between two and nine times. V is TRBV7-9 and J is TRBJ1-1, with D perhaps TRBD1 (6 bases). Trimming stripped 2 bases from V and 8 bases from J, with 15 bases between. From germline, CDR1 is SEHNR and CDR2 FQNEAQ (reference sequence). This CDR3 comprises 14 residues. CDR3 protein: CASSLPSGRGEAFF. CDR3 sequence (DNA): TGTGCCAGCAGCTTACCCTCCGGGAGGGGGGAAGCTTTCTTT.

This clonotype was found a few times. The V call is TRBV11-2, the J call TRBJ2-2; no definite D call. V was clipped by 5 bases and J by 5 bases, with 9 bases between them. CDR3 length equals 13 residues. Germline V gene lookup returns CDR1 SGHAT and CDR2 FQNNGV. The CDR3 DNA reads TGTGCCAGCAGCCAGGTTTCTACCGGGGAGCTGTTTTTT. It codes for CASSQVSTGELFF.

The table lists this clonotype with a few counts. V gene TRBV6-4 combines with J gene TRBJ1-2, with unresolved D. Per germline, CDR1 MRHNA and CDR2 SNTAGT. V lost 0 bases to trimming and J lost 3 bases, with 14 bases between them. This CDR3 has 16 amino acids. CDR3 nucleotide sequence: TGTGCCAGCAGTGACTCCTTCTCGACCGGGGACTATGGCTACACCTTC. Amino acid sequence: CASSDSFSTGDYGYTF.

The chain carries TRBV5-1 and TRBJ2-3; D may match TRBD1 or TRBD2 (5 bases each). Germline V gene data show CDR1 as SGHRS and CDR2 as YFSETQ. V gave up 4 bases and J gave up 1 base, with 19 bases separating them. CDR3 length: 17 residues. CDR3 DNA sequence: TGCGCCAGCAGCCCGGATCAGGGCGGGTTTGGCACAGATACGCAGTATTTT. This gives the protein CASSPDQGGFGTDTQYF. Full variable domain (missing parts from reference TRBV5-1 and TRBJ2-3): KAGVTQTPRYLIKTRGQQVTLSCSPISGHRSVSWYQQTPGQGLQFLFEYFSETQRNKGNFPGRFSGRQFSNSRSEMNVSTLELGDSALYLCASSPDQGGFGTDTQYFGPGTRLTVL.

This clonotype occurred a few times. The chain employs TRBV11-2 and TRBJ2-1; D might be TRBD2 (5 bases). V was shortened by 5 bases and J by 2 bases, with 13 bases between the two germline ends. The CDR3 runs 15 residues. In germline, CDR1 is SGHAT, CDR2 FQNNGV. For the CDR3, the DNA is TGTGCCAGCAGCCGGATGAGCGGAACCTACAATGAGCAGTTCTTC. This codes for CASSRMSGTYNEQFF. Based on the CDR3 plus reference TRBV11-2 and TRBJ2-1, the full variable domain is EAGVAQSPRYKIIEKRQSVAFWCNPISGHATLYWYQQILGQGPKLLIQFQNNGVVDDSQLPKDRFSAERLKGVDSTLKIQPAKLEDSAVYLCASSRMSGTYNEQFFGPGTRLTVL.

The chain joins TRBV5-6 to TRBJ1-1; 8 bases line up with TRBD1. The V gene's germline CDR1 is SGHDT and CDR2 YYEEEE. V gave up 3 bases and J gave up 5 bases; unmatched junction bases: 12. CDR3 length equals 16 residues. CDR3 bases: TGTGCCAGCAGCTCGGGTCCAGGGGGCGCGGGGACTGAAGCTTTCTTT. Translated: CASSSGPGGAGTEAFF.

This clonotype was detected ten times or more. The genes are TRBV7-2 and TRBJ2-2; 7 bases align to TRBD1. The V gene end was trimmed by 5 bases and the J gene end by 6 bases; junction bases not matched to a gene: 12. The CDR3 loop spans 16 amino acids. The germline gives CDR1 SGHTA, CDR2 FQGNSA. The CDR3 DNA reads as TGTGCCAGCAGCCCCACGGCAGGGGGAATTTCCGGGGAGCTGTTTTTT. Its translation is CASSPTAGGISGELFF. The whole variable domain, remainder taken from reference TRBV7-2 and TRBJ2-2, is GAGVSQSPSNKVTEKGKDVELRCDPISGHTALYWYRQSLGQGLEFLIYFQGNSAPDKSGLPSDRFSAERTGGSVSTLTIQRTQQEDSAVYLCASSPTAGGISGELFFGEGSRLTVL.

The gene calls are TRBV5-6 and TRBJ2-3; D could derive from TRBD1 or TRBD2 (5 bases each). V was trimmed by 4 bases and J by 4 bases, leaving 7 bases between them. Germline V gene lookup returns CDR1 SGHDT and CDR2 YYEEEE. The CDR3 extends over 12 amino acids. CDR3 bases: TGTGCCAGCAGCACGGGGCCAGATACGCAGTATTTT. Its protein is CASSTGPDTQYF. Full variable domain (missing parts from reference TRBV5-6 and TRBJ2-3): DAGVTQSPTHLIKTRGQQVTLRCSPKSGHDTVSWYQQALGQGPQFIFQYYEEEERQRGNFPDRFSGHQFPNYSSELNVNALLLGDSALYLCASSTGPDTQYFGPGTRLTVL.

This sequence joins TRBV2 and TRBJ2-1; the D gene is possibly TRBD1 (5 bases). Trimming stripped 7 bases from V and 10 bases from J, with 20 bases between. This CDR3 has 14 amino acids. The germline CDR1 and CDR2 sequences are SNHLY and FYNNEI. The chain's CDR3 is CASTPDGFPGEQFF. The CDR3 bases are TGTGCCAGCACCCCGGACGGGTTCCCAGGGGAGCAGTTCTTC.

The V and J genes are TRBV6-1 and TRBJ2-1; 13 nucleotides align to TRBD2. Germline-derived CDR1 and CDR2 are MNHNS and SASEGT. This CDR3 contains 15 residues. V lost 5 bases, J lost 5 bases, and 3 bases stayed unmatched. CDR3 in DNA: TGTGCCAGCAGTCCGGGACTAGCGGGGAACAATGAGCAGTTCTTC. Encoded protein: CASSPGLAGNNEQFF.

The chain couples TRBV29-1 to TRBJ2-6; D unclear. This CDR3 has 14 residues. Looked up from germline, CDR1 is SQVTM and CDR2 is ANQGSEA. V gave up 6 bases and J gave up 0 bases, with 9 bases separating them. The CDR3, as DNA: TGCAGCGTGCAACCACTCTCTGGGGCCAACGTCCTGACTTTC. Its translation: CSVQPLSGANVLTF.